The clone carrying this T cell receptor (beta chain) was seen many times. Trimming shortened V by 4 bases and J by 7 bases, and 17 bases separated the two germline ends. Looked up from germline, CDR1 is SNHLY and CDR2 is FYNNEI. There are 15 residues in the CDR3. The sample belongs to a study of human T cells and chemical hapten exposure. In the authors' workflow: From about 22,000 to 700,000 TCRs were found per sample, with a median of approximately 96,000. TCRdb fed the RACE reads into MiXCR, producing one record per CDR3 protein. These V and J calls are TCRdb output, not the study's own analysis. The sample consists of approximately 110,000 distinct CDR3 sequences, roughly 9.6% of them appearing once. Specified time point: patch test 1, 2 weeks after DPC sensitization. As to treatment: therapeutic diphenylcyclopropenone sensitization with weekly scalp DPC.

Specimen: whole blood, collected in connection with sensitization to the hapten diphenylcyclopropenone (DPC). V is TRBV2 and J is TRBJ2-1; D may correspond to TRBD1 or TRBD2 (5 bases each). The clonotype originates from a woman aged 40 to 50 with alopecia areata. Some clones in this sample may be carry-over from other donors' samples. The DNA of the CDR3 is TGTGCCAGCAGTGCCGGGACCCTGGGGAAGAATGAGCAGTTCTTC. This gives the protein CASSAGTLGKNEQFF.